One and the same sample provided the 18 T cell receptor beta chains below, sequenced in a study of blood T cell repertoires in COVID-19. Libraries were prepared by immunoSEQ multiplex PCR; TCRdb keeps only in-frame clonotypes and omits some of them. The sample has 300,000 to 400,000 clones; 88% are singletons. The sample comprised PBMCs or T cells enriched from blood (not recorded which). The receptors were gathered from a woman aged 18 to 35 who had recovered from COVID-19.

J is TRBJ2-1 and V is TRBV11-1; 8 bases fit TRBD1. J gave up 2 bases and V 4 bases, and 4 bases lay outside the gene matches. Per the germline V gene, CDR1 is SGHAT and CDR2 is FQDESV (reference sequence). This CDR3 is 15 amino acids long. The CDR3 DNA is TGTGCCAGCAGCTCCGGACAGGGACCCTACAATGAGCAGTTCTTC. Translated: CASSSGQGPYNEQFF.

This chain links TRBV5-4 with TRBJ1-5; 8 bases map to TRBD1. From germline, CDR1 is SGHNT and CDR2 YYREEE (reference sequence). V shed 1 base, J shed 8 bases, and the junction held 5 bases outside the gene matches. The length of the CDR3 is 14 residues. Here the CDR3 DNA reads TGTGCCAGCAGCTTGTGGGGGACAGGAGAGCCCCAGCATTTT. Its protein product is CASSLWGTGEPQHF.

This clone appeared a single time. The rearrangement links TRBV5-1 to TRBJ2-2, with TRBD1 matching 11 bases. The CDR3 extends over 16 amino acids. J was trimmed by 8 bases and V by 7 bases; bases with no gene match: 13. From germline, CDR1 is SGHRS and CDR2 YFSETQ. CDR3 amino acids: CASGLKGQGASGELFF. The DNA for the CDR3 is TGCGCCAGCGGACTGAAAGGACAGGGGGCGTCGGGGGAGCTGTTTTTT.

This clone was seen a handful of times. V gene TRBV7-9 combines with J gene TRBJ2-7; 10 bases align to TRBD2. J was trimmed by 2 bases and V by 7 bases; bases with no gene match: 8. CDR3 size: 15 residues. Germline V CDR1 and CDR2: SEHNR, FQNEAQ (reference sequence). CDR3 amino acids: CASINLAGDTYEQYF. The CDR3 DNA is TGTGCCAGCATTAATCTAGCGGGGGACACCTACGAGCAGTACTTC.

The rearrangement uses TRBV11-2 and TRBJ1-1; D is unclear. The germline gives CDR1 SGHAT, CDR2 FQNNGV. Between the trimmed V and J ends, which lost 1 base and 1 base, there was a span of 10 bases. This CDR3 is 15 amino acids long. The CDR3 DNA follows: TGTGCCAGCAGCTTAGTCGGTGGGCAGAACACTGAAGCTTTCTTT. It yields the protein CASSLVGGQNTEAFF.

The genes are TRBV23-1 and TRBJ2-1; 7 nucleotides line up with TRBD1. TRBV23-1 is reported as an ORF; its role is uncertain. The CDR3 runs 17 residues. The V gene end was trimmed by 2 bases and the J gene end by 6 bases; junction bases not matched to a gene: 13. For the CDR3, the DNA is TGCGCCAGCAGTCAAGCCAACAGGGGCCCTAGTCCCAATGAGCAGTTCTTC. Its protein is CASSQANRGPSPNEQFF.

This clone appeared a few times. The genes are TRBV28 and TRBJ1-1, with D possibly TRBD1 on 6 matching bases. The CDR3 spans 17 residues. Trimming removed 4 bases at V and 1 base at J, with 19 bases between. CDR1 and CDR2 (germline): MDHEN, SYDVKM. The CDR3 loop reads CASSWGQWDPSNTEAFF. Written as DNA, the CDR3 is TGTGCCAGCAGTTGGGGACAATGGGATCCCTCGAACACTGAAGCTTTCTTT.

A single count supports this clone. This chain uses TRBV6-5 with TRBJ2-7, with D perhaps matching TRBD1 (6 bases). The CDR3 has 13 amino acids. V was shortened by 6 bases and J by 2 bases, with 11 bases between the two germline ends. The germline gives CDR1 MNHEY, CDR2 SVGAGI. This CDR3 is CASRPGAAYEQYF. The CDR3 DNA is TGTGCCAGCAGACCAGGGGCGGCCTACGAGCAGTACTTC.

This rearrangement joins TRBV28 to TRBJ2-7, with 8 bases matching TRBD2. The V gene end was trimmed by 9 bases and the J gene end by 2 bases; junction bases not matched to a gene: 6. CDR1 is MDHEN and CDR2 is SYDVKM in the germline V gene. The CDR3 runs to 13 residues. CDR3 nucleotide sequence: TGTGCCAGTGGAACGGGACTAGCCTACGAGCAGTACTTC. Its translation is CASGTGLAYEQYF.

The chain carries TRBV5-6 and TRBJ2-7, with D perhaps matching TRBD2 (5 bases). The germline gives CDR1 SGHDT, CDR2 YYEEEE. There are 14 residues in the CDR3. Trimming left V 6 bases short and J 0 bases short, with 13 bases between. In nucleotides, the CDR3 is TGTGCCAGCACCGGAGAAGGGAGCTCCTACGAGCAGTACTTC. This codes for CASTGEGSSYEQYF.

The gene calls are TRBV5-1 and TRBJ1-2; 11 bases map to TRBD1. Looked up from germline, CDR1 is SGHRS and CDR2 is YFSETQ. J lost 6 bases, V lost 3 bases, and 1 base had no gene match. The CDR3 has 13 residues. The CDR3: CASSSGQGDGYTF. In DNA, the CDR3 is TGCGCCAGCAGCTCGGGACAGGGGGATGGCTACACCTTC.

The CDR3, as DNA: TGTGCCAGCAGTGCGGCAGGGGGCGCATCAAGAGCTTTCTTT. Encoded protein: CASSAAGGASRAFF. V is TRBV2 and J is TRBJ1-1; 8 nucleotides match TRBD1. Germline CDR1 is SNHLY and CDR2 is FYNNEI. This CDR3 comprises 14 residues. J was trimmed by 10 bases and V by 4 bases; bases with no gene match: 11. Full variable domain (outside the CDR3, taken from reference TRBV2 and TRBJ1-1): EPEVTQTPSHQVTQMGQEVILRCVPISNHLYFYWYRQILGQKVEFLVSFYNNEISEKSEIFDDQFSVERPDGSNFTLKIRSTKLEDSAMYFCASSAAGGASRAFFGQGTRLTVV.

J is TRBJ1-1 and V is TRBV27; 9 positions match TRBD1. Germline CDR1 reads MNHEY; CDR2 reads SMNVEV (reference sequence). The CDR3 has 15 residues. Trimming at V came to 5 bases and at J to 3 bases, leaving 7 bases not matched to a gene. This CDR3 is CASSPWTGDYTEAFF. The DNA for the CDR3 is TGTGCCAGCAGTCCTTGGACAGGGGATTACACTGAAGCTTTCTTT.

V and J are TRBV11-1 and TRBJ2-5, with TRBD1 matching over 7 bases. CDR3 length: 15 amino acids. CDR1 SGHAT and CDR2 FQDESV come from the germline V gene (reference sequence). Losses at the gene ends were 2 bases for V and 7 bases for J; bases not matched to a gene: 10. CDR3 in amino acids: CASSLTIRDRGTQYF. The DNA for the CDR3 is TGTGCCAGCAGCTTAACAATTAGGGACAGAGGGACCCAGTACTTC.

The genes are TRBV7-9 and TRBJ2-2; 7 positions agree with TRBD1. The CDR3 consists of 16 residues. J was trimmed by 1 base and V by 5 bases; bases with no gene match: 7. CDR1 and CDR2 from the germline V gene are SEHNR and FQNEAQ (reference sequence). The CDR3 DNA is TGTGCCAGCAGCCCGACAGGGAAACAGAACACCGGGGAGCTGTTTTTT. Amino acids: CASSPTGKQNTGELFF.

The rearrangement uses TRBV18 and TRBJ1-5; D not resolved. The CDR3 is made up of 13 amino acids. V dropped 4 bases and J dropped 4 bases, with 8 bases sitting between them. Germline assignment: CDR1 KGHSH and CDR2 LQKENI. The CDR3, as DNA: TGTGCCAGCTCACTGGAGGATAATCAGCCCCAGCATTTT. As protein: CASSLEDNQPQHF.

The V gene is TRBV30, the J gene TRBJ2-6; D call uncertain. V shed 5 bases and J shed 0 bases, with 5 bases lying between them. The germline V gene has CDR1 GTSNPN and CDR2 SVGIG (reference sequence). This CDR3 is built from 13 residues. The CDR3 reads CAWGNSGANVLTF. The DNA of the CDR3 is TGTGCCTGGGGCAACTCTGGGGCCAACGTCCTGACTTTC.

The chain joins TRBV9 to TRBJ1-6; D call uncertain. Per germline, CDR1 SGDLS and CDR2 YYNGEE. V lost 3 bases to trimming and J lost 15 bases, with 19 bases between them. CDR3 length: 14 amino acids. CDR3 bases: TGTGCCAGCAGCGGAAGTCGTAGTTCCGTATTCCTCCACTTT. It translates to CASSGSRSSVFLHF.